A selection of T cell receptor beta chains follows, all from one sample in a study of T cell responses to AZD1222 COVID-19 vaccine. TCRdb's table, derived via immunoSEQ multiplex PCR, lists solely in-frame clones and lacks some. The sample carries about 83,000 clones, 86% recorded once. This specimen was peripheral blood, taken on day 0 of AZD1222 vaccination. These receptors were collected from an adult in good health. Each CDR3 is given with its conserved first and last residue. The order of the fields is D gene, V gene, clone size, J gene, CDR3 DNA, CDR3 protein. A D gene is named only where the DNA matches it firmly. The size of a clone is reported for some rows only, either as once, few or many, or as a class for expanded clones.

-	TRBV7-2	once	TRBJ2-7	TGTGCCAGCAGCTTCATGTGGGACCGGACATACTTC	CASSFMWDRTYF
TRBD2	TRBV3-1/TRBV3-2	-	TRBJ2-1	TGTGCCAGCAGCCACCCCCGGACTAGCGATGAGCAGTTCTTC	CASSHPRTSDEQFF
TRBD2	TRBV5-1	-	TRBJ2-1	TGCGCCAGCAGCTTGCCCCAGCGGGAGGCCGATGAGCAGTTCTTC	CASSLPQREADEQFF
-	TRBV7-9	-	TRBJ1-6	TGTGCCAGCAGCCCCCTGCAGGGATCACCCCTCCACTTT	CASSPLQGSPLHF
TRBD1	TRBV5-4	-	TRBJ2-5	TGTGCCAGCAGCTCGAAGGACAGGGCTCAAGAGACCCAGTACTTC	CASSSKDRAQETQYF
-	TRBV2	-	TRBJ1-6	TGTGCCAGCAGGGCAGGCCAAAGCTCCTATAATTCACCCCTCCACTTT	CASRAGQSSYNSPLHF
-	TRBV3-1/TRBV3-2	-	TRBJ1-5	TGTGCCAGCAGCCATCTGGGGGATCAGCCCCAGCATTTT	CASSHLGDQPQHF
TRBD1	TRBV29-1	-	TRBJ2-1	TGCAGCTTACGACAGGGGGCCTACAATGAGCAGTTCTTC	CSLRQGAYNEQFF
-	TRBV18	-	TRBJ1-1	TGTGCCAGCTCACCAGGGGTGAGGATGAACACTGAAGCTTTCTTT	CASSPGVRMNTEAFF
-	TRBV4-1	-	TRBJ2-7	TGCGCCAGCAGCCAAGCAATCCGACGGAAAACCTACGAGCAGTACTTC	CASSQAIRRKTYEQYF
-	TRBV30	-	TRBJ1-5	TGTGCCTACACAGGGACAAATAGCAATCAGCCCCAGCATTTT	CAYTGTNSNQPQHF
TRBD1	TRBV19	-	TRBJ1-2	TGTGCCAGTAGTCCGGACAGGAAAGCTAACTATGGCTACACCTTC	CASSPDRKANYGYTF
-	TRBV11-2	-	TRBJ2-7	TGTGCCAGCAGCCATGGGTGGGGTTCCACCTACGAGCAGTACTTC	CASSHGWGSTYEQYF
-	TRBV9	-	TRBJ1-2	TGTGCCAGCAGCCCGGGGGGGGCGGCCTCTTCTCGCGGCTACACCTTC	CASSPGGAASSRGYTF
-	TRBV2	-	TRBJ1-2	TGTGCCAGCAGCGGGGGGCGTAGGTATGGCTACACCTTC	CASSGGRRYGYTF
-	TRBV29-1	-	TRBJ2-1	TGCAGCGGTGGGGAATCCTACAATGAGCAGTTCTTC	CSGGESYNEQFF